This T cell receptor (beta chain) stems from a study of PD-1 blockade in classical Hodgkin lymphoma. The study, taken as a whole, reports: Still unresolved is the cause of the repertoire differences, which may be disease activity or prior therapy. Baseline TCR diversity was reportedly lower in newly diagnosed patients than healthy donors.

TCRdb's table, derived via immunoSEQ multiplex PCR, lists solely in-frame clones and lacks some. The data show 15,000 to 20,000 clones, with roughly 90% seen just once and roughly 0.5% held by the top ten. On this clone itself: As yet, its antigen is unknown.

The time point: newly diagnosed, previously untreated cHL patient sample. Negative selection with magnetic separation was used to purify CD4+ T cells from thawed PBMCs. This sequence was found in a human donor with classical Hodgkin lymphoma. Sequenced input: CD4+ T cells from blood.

CDR3 sequence (DNA): TGTGCCAGTAGTATAGAGCAAAAGAACACTGAAGCTTTCTTT. Its protein is CASSIEQKNTEAFF. The gene calls are TRBV19 and TRBJ1-1, with D unresolved. Trimming cost V 0 bases and J 1 base, with 6 bases left between them. Germline lookup yields CDR1 LNHDA and CDR2 SQIVND (reference sequence). The CDR3 totals 14 residues. Complete variable domain (other parts from reference TRBV19 and TRBJ1-1): DGGITQSPKYLFRKEGQNVTLSCEQNLNHDAMYWYRQDPGQGLRLIYYSQIVNDFQKGDIAEGYSVSREKKESFPLTVTSAQKNPTAFYLCASSIEQKNTEAFFGQGTRLTVV.